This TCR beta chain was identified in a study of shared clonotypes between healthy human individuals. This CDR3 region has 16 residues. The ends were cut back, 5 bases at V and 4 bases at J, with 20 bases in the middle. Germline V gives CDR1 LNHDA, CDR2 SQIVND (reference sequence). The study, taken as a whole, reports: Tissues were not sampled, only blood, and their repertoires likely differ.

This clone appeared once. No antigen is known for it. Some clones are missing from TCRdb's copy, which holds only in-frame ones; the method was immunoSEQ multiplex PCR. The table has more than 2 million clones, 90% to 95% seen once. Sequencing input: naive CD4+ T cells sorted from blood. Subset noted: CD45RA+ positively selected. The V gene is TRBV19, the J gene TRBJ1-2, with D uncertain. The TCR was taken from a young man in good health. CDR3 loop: CASSPRTVAGPYGYTF. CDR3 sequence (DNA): TGTGCCAGTAGTCCGAGGACCGTAGCTGGCCCCTATGGCTACACCTTC.